This is a list of T cell receptor beta chains from one sample in a study of cytomegalovirus exposure and HLA in healthy donors. Here immunoSEQ multiplex PCR was the method, and the copy in TCRdb shows in-frame clones only, minus some. Here the sample spans 110,000 to 150,000 clones, about 94% being singletons. The source material was PBMCs. The receptors here all came from a man aged 18 to 30 in good health and CMV-seropositive. CDR3s include the opening cysteine and the closing phenylalanine or tryptophan. D genes are given only for firm matches. Rows give clone size only sometimes, using once, few, many, or a class for an expanded clone.

TGTGCCAGCAGCCTGACAGGGGGCTACACTGAAGCTTTCTTT	CASSLTGGYTEAFF	TRBJ1-1	NA	TRBV2	TRBD1
TGTGCCAGTAGTCCCGGACTAGCGGGAGGGTACGAGCAGTACTTC	CASSPGLAGGYEQYF	TRBJ2-7	NA	TRBV19	TRBD2
TGTGCCAGCAGTTACTTCCCATCTGGAAACACCATATATTTT	CASSYFPSGNTIYF	TRBJ1-3	NA	TRBV6-5	NA
TGCGCCACCCTGACTTACGAGCAGTACTTC	CATLTYEQYF	TRBJ2-7	NA	TRBV10-1	NA
TGTGCCAGCAGTTTGAAGCCAGGCTACAATGAGCAGTTCTTC	CASSLKPGYNEQFF	TRBJ2-1	NA	TRBV27	NA
TGTGACGCGCGGAAATCCTACGAGCAGTACTTC	CDARKSYEQYF	TRBJ2-7	NA	TRBV11-2	NA
TGCGCCAGCAGCTTGGCAGGGGACAGGTGGTACGAGCAGTACTTC	CASSLAGDRWYEQYF	TRBJ2-7	NA	TRBV5-1	TRBD1
TGTGCCAGCAGCGCCTACTCTGGAAACACCATATATTTT	CASSAYSGNTIYF	TRBJ1-3	NA	TRBV5-6	NA
TGTGCCTGGAGTAGGGGGACCCCCTCTGGAAACACCATATATTTT	CAWSRGTPSGNTIYF	TRBJ1-3	few	TRBV30	NA
TGTGCCAGCAGTGCCGCGGGAGTTTGGAACACCGGGGAGCTGTTTTTT	CASSAAGVWNTGELFF	TRBJ2-2	NA	TRBV5-4	TRBD2
TGTGCCAGCAGCTTCGGGGTAGCGGCCTACGAGCAGTACTTC	CASSFGVAAYEQYF	TRBJ2-7	NA	TRBV7-2	NA
TGTGCCAGCACCGAGGGCGGTGAGCAGTTCTTC	CASTEGGEQFF	TRBJ2-1	NA	TRBV2	NA
TGTGCCACCAGCAGAGATCCCCCTTGGACTAGCGGACCTTCGGTCTACAATGAGCAGTTCTTC	CATSRDPPWTSGPSVYNEQFF	TRBJ2-1	NA	TRBV15	TRBD2
TGTGCCAGCAGTGGGGACTCCTCACTGGGGAGTACGCAGTATTTT	CASSGDSSLGSTQYF	TRBJ2-3	NA	TRBV2	NA
TGTGCCAGCAGCACGCCGGGACTGAAGTACAATGAGCAGTTCTTC	CASSTPGLKYNEQFF	TRBJ2-1	NA	TRBV7-8	NA
TGTGCCAGCAGCTCCGGACTAGCGCCAGGAGGGGAGACCCAGTACTTC	CASSSGLAPGGETQYF	TRBJ2-5	NA	TRBV7-2	TRBD2
TGCAGCGGGGTCCGGGGGAGCACCGGGGAGCTGTTTTTT	CSGVRGSTGELFF	TRBJ2-2	NA	TRBV29-1	NA
TGTGCCAGCAGGGATACACAGGGGTCTGGCTACACCTTC	CASRDTQGSGYTF	TRBJ1-2	NA	TRBV6-1	TRBD1
TGTGCCAGCAGTGGGACTAGCTACTACGAGCAGTACTTC	CASSGTSYYEQYF	TRBJ2-7	NA	TRBV6-1	TRBD2
TGTGCCAGCAACAATGGGCAGGCGAGCTCCTACGAGCAGTACTTC	CASNNGQASSYEQYF	TRBJ2-7	NA	TRBV28	NA
TGTGCCAGCAGCGTGGGAGACATGCCCTACGAGCAGTACTTC	CASSVGDMPYEQYF	TRBJ2-7	NA	TRBV9	NA
TGTGCCAGCAGCCTCCCCGGGACACAAAAAGCGGCTTTCTTT	CASSLPGTQKAAFF	TRBJ1-1	NA	TRBV7-2	NA
TGTGCCAGCAGCTTAGCGACGCTAGCGGGAGGGGAGACCCAGTACTTC	CASSLATLAGGETQYF	TRBJ2-5	NA	TRBV7-6	TRBD2
TGTGCCAGCAGTCGACGGGCAGATACGCAGTATTTT	CASSRRADTQYF	TRBJ2-3	once	TRBV27	NA
TGTGCCAGCAGTCCTCGGCAGTTTGCGGGAGGAAACACCGGGGAGCTGTTTTTT	CASSPRQFAGGNTGELFF	TRBJ2-2	NA	TRBV27	TRBD2
TGTGCCAGCAGCCAAGATGCCGGGACAGGCCTTGGGGCTTTCTTT	CASSQDAGTGLGAFF	TRBJ1-1	NA	TRBV4-2	TRBD1
TGTGCCAGCAGCTTAGGGAAGGGGACAGGCGGCTACACCTTC	CASSLGKGTGGYTF	TRBJ1-2	NA	TRBV11-2	TRBD1
TGTGCCTGGAGTCCCTTCGGGGGCTACGAGCAGTACTTC	CAWSPFGGYEQYF	TRBJ2-7	once	TRBV30	NA
TGTGCCAGCAGGCGACTAGCGGGAGGAACCGGGGAGCTGTTTTTT	CASRRLAGGTGELFF	TRBJ2-2	once	TRBV28	TRBD2
TGCAGCGTGGGGGACAGTCGCGGCGGCTACACCTTC	CSVGDSRGGYTF	TRBJ1-2	NA	TRBV29-1	TRBD1
TGTGCCAGCAGCTTTGGTGGCCCTAGAGGTGAGCAGTTCTTC	CASSFGGPRGEQFF	TRBJ2-1	NA	TRBV7-8	NA
TGTGCCAGCAGTCGCTTCCAAGGGGCCGAGCAGTACTTC	CASSRFQGAEQYF	TRBJ2-7	once	TRBV27	NA
TGTGCCAGCAGCCCTCCCGGGACAGGCCCCTACGAGCAGTACTTC	CASSPPGTGPYEQYF	TRBJ2-7	once	TRBV5-4	TRBD1
TGTGCCAGCAGCTTATTACGGACAGTCAACGAGCAGTACTTC	CASSLLRTVNEQYF	TRBJ2-7	NA	TRBV7-8	NA
TGTGCCAGCAGCCCGGGGGGCAGAACAGGGAGCTACACCTTC	CASSPGGRTGSYTF	TRBJ1-2	NA	TRBV5-5	NA
TGTGCCAGCAGCTTTAGCGGGAAATTCGACGAGCAGTACTTC	CASSFSGKFDEQYF	TRBJ2-7	once	TRBV13	TRBD2